A selection of T cell receptor beta chains follows, all from one sample in a study of response to subunit inactivated influenza vaccine. TCRdb itself ran the RT-PCR reads through MiXCR, one entry per CDR3 protein. The repertoire holds some 600,000 distinct CDR3 sequences, with 14% as singletons. The sequences come from PBMCs from blood, collected 14 days before vaccination. The receptors come from a man over 45 who received an inactivated influenza vaccine. The CDR3 runs from the conserved cysteine through the conserved F or W. D genes are given only for firm matches. The size entry is marked missing in some rows and otherwise reads once, few, many or a size class.

>TRBJ1-1|.|many|TRBV5-1
CASLQAGGKAFF
TGCGCCAGCTTACAAGCTGGGGGCAAAGCTTTCTTT
>TRBJ2-3|.|.|TRBV18
CASSPGLNLPDTQYF
TGTGCCAGCTCACCCGGGTTAAACTTACCCGATACGCAGTATTTT
>TRBJ2-7|TRBD2|many|TRBV5-1
CASSPFGLAGVGEQYF
TGCGCCAGCAGCCCGTTCGGACTAGCGGGAGTGGGTGAGCAGTACTTC
>TRBJ2-5|TRBD2|few|TRBV6-1
CASNLAGQETQYF
TGTGCCAGCAACTTAGCGGGACAAGAGACCCAGTACTTC
>TRBJ2-1|.|.|TRBV3-1
CASSHQAGEQFF
TGTGCCAGCAGCCATCAGGCGGGGGAGCAGTTCTTC
>TRBJ1-1|TRBD1|few|TRBV20-1
CSARALTGGFTEAFF
TGCAGTGCTAGAGCCCTTACAGGGGGCTTTACTGAAGCTTTCTTT
>TRBJ1-1|TRBD1|.|TRBV20-1
CSARDRDRGNTEAFF
TGCAGTGCTAGAGATAGAGACAGGGGGAACACGGAAGCTTTCTTT
>TRBJ2-7|.|.|TRBV2
CASRLQGHEQYF
TGTGCCAGCAGGCTTCAGGGGCACGAGCAGTACTTC
>TRBJ2-6|TRBD1|few|TRBV9
CASSVEGQGGTGANVLTF
TGTGCCAGCAGCGTAGAGGGACAGGGGGGGACTGGGGCCAACGTCCTGACTTTC
>TRBJ2-7|.|few|TRBV6-1
CAGGFYEQYF
TGTGCCGGGGGTTTTTACGAGCAGTACTTC
>TRBJ1-2|.|.|TRBV28
CASSISPGQAHGYTF
TGTGCCAGCAGTATCTCCCCGGGCCAGGCCCATGGCTACACCTTC
>TRBJ1-2|.|.|TRBV28
CASSFSSRGNTF
TGTGCCAGCAGTTTTTCCAGTAGAGGTAACACCTTC
>TRBJ2-1|.|many|TRBV7-7
CASSLGHDSHEQFF
TGTGCTAGCAGCTTAGGACACGACAGTCATGAGCAGTTCTTC
>TRBJ1-2|.|few|TRBV7-2
CASSLAQRHGYTF
TGTGCCAGCAGCTTAGCGCAGAGGCATGGCTACACCTTC
>TRBJ2-3|.|.|TRBV24-1
CATSELDTQYF
TGTGCCACCAGTGAGCTAGATACGCAGTATTTT
>TRBJ2-7|TRBD1|.|TRBV18
CASSQGQGGTYEQYF
TGTGCCAGCTCCCAAGGACAGGGGGGAACCTACGAGCAGTACTTC
>TRBJ2-3|.|.|TRBV13
CASSPGGSGSTDTQYF
TGTGCCAGCAGCCCAGGGGGTAGCGGAAGCACAGATACGCAGTATTTT
>TRBJ2-2|TRBD2|many|TRBV28
CASSFVGGDSGELFF
TGTGCCAGCAGTTTCGTTGGGGGGGATAGCGGGGAGCTGTTTTTT
>TRBJ1-4|.|.|TRBV7-8
CASSQAKLFF
TGTGCCAGCAGCCAGGCAAAACTGTTTTTT
>TRBJ2-1|.|.|TRBV10-3
CAISPGGLHNEQFF
TGTGCCATCAGCCCCGGGGGGCTCCACAATGAGCAGTTCTTC
>TRBJ2-3|.|.|TRBV7-2
CASNLLGPDTQYF
TGTGCCAGCAACCTACTAGGGCCAGATACGCAGTATTTT
>TRBJ2-2|.|few|TRBV7-2
CASRLTSTGELFF
TGTGCCAGCAGGTTAACTAGCACCGGGGAGCTGTTTTTT
>TRBJ2-5|.|many|TRBV5-1
CASSLAGTEETQYF
TGCGCCAGCAGCTTGGCCGGGACGGAAGAGACCCAGTACTTC
>TRBJ2-5|TRBD2|.|TRBV11-2
CASRKPGLAGREETQYF
TGTGCCAGCAGAAAACCCGGACTAGCGGGGCGAGAAGAGACCCAGTACTTC
>TRBJ2-5|.|.|TRBV6-5
CASSYIRAQETQYF
TGTGCCAGCAGTTACATCCGGGCGCAAGAGACCCAGTACTTC
>TRBJ2-2|.|few|TRBV6-5
CASSYRSNTGELFF
TGTGCCAGCAGTTACAGGAGTAACACCGGGGAGCTGTTTTTT
>TRBJ2-1|.|.|TRBV11-1
CASSEGRDFSYNEQFF
TGTGCCAGCAGCGAGGGACGGGACTTCTCCTACAATGAGCAGTTCTTC
>TRBJ2-3|.|.|TRBV4-1
CASMSWSTDTQYF
TGCGCCAGCATGAGTTGGAGCACAGATACGCAGTATTTT
>TRBJ2-7|.|few|TRBV3-1
CASSRAHEQYF
TGTGCCAGCAGCCGCGCCCACGAGCAGTACTTC
>TRBJ1-1|.|once|TRBV11-2
CASSLGFGGWRGNTEAFF
TGTGCCAGCAGCTTAGGTTTTGGGGGATGGAGGGGGAACACTGAAGCTTTCTTT
>TRBJ1-5|TRBD1|many|TRBV29-1
CSVADRGFGNQPQHF
TGCAGCGTCGCTGACAGGGGGTTCGGCAATCAGCCCCAGCATTTT
>TRBJ2-7|.|.|TRBV5-1
CASSLSGPGSYEQYF
TGCGCCAGCAGCTTGTCAGGGCCGGGGAGCTACGAGCAGTACTTC
>TRBJ2-3|TRBD2|once|TRBV20-1
CSAPGLGTADTQYF
TGCAGTGCCCCCGGACTAGGCACCGCAGATACGCAGTATTTT
>TRBJ1-2|.|few|TRBV20-1
CSARVRQGGYGYTF
TGCAGTGCTAGAGTCCGTCAGGGCGGCTATGGCTACACCTTC
>TRBJ2-1|.|once|TRBV3-1
CASSQTRYNEQFF
TGTGCCAGCAGCCAGACGCGTTACAATGAGCAGTTCTTC
>TRBJ1-1|.|.|TRBV3-1
CTFCPGRGWTTRNTEAFF
TGTACCTTCTGTCCCGGGCGAGGCTGGACAACCCGAAACACTGAAGCTTTCTTT
>TRBJ2-7|TRBD2|many|TRBV5-8
CASSLGAGEGDEQYF
TGTGCCAGCAGCTTGGGAGCGGGAGAAGGGGACGAGCAGTACTTC
>TRBJ2-3|.|few|TRBV7-9
CASSSRDGQRGDTQYF
TGTGCCAGCAGCTCCCGTGATGGCCAGAGGGGAGATACGCAGTATTTT
>TRBJ2-7|.|.|TRBV28
CASGKQVTYEQYF
TGTGCCAGCGGCAAACAGGTTACCTACGAGCAGTACTTC
>TRBJ2-3|TRBD2|many|TRBV5-1
CASSLELAGGPDTQYF
TGCGCCAGCAGCTTGGAACTAGCGGGGGGGCCAGATACGCAGTATTTT
>TRBJ2-3|.|.|TRBV5-1
CASSLVGAVTEQYF
TGCGCCAGCAGCTTGGTGGGTGCGGTGACCGAGCAGTATTTT
>TRBJ1-5|.|few|TRBV4-1
CASSPRGGVWNQPQHF
TGCGCCAGCAGCCCGCGCGGGGGCGTATGGAATCAGCCCCAGCATTTT
>TRBJ2-3|TRBD2|few|TRBV28
CASSYFLAGGTDTQYF
TGTGCCAGCAGTTACTTCTTAGCGGGTGGCACAGATACGCAGTATTTT
>TRBJ1-5|.|many|TRBV4-1
CASSQAGGRNQPQHF
TGCGCCAGCAGCCAAGCAGGAGGACGCAATCAGCCCCAGCATTTT
>TRBJ2-3|.|few|TRBV14
CASSQNRGWGPDTQYF
TGTGCCAGCAGCCAAAATCGGGGATGGGGACCAGATACGCAGTATTTT
>TRBJ2-5|TRBD2|.|TRBV2
CASSESSGGTQYF
TGTGCCAGCAGTGAATCTAGCGGGGGGACCCAGTACTTC
>TRBJ2-3|.|few|TRBV24-1
CATSDFAGYGNTQYF
TGTGCCACCAGTGATTTCGCGGGATATGGGAATACGCAGTATTTT
>TRBJ2-2|.|few|TRBV4-1
CASRRDVGTPNTGELFF
TGTGCCAGCAGACGCGATGTCGGGACTCCGAACACCGGGGAGCTGTTTTTT
>TRBJ2-2|.|.|TRBV3-1
CASLGQGGTGELFF
TGTGCCAGCTTAGGGCAGGGAGGCACCGGGGAGCTGTTTTTT
>TRBJ2-2|TRBD1|few|TRBV6-1
CASTPRQGRTGELFF
TGTGCCAGCACGCCACGACAGGGAAGGACCGGGGAGCTGTTTTTT
>TRBJ2-5|TRBD1|.|TRBV5-4
CASSPTGERETQYF
TGTGCCAGCAGCCCGACAGGGGAAAGGGAGACCCAGTACTTC
>TRBJ2-7|.|few|TRBV5-1
CASSLTGGMLEQYF
TGCGCCAGCAGCTTGACTGGAGGGATGCTCGAGCAGTACTTC
>TRBJ2-3|.|few|TRBV12-3/TRBV12-4
CASSLITSRISTDTQYF
TGTGCCAGCAGTTTGATAACTTCCAGGATTAGCACAGATACGCAGTATTTT
>TRBJ2-7|.|.|TRBV10-3
CAISETGEASYEQYF
TGTGCCATCAGTGAGACAGGGGAGGCCTCCTACGAGCAGTACTTC